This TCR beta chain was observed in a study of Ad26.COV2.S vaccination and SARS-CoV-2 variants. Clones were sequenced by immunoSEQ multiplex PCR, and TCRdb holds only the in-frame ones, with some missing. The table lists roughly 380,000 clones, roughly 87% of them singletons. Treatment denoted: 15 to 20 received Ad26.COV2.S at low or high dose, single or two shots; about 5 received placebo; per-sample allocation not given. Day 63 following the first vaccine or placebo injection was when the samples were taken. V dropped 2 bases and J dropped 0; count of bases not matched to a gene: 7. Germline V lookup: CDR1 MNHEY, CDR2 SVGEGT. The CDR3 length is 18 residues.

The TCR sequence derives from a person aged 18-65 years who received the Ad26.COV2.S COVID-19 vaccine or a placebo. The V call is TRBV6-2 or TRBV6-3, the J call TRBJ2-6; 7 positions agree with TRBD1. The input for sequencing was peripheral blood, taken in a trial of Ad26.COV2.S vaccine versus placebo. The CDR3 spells CASSYGDSRPSGANVLTF. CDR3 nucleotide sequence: TGTGCCAGCAGTTACGGGGACAGTAGACCCTCTGGGGCCAACGTCCTGACTTTC.